Below, one TCR beta chain is given with its context. The antigen remains unidentified. The source of the sample is a study of identical twins' blood T cells. Study-wide points: Shared environment remains a possible cause of twin similarity. Abundant TCRbeta CDR3s overlapped more between twins than with unrelated donors.

TCR cDNA libraries came from RNA via a modified published protocol. Per the original data handling: Clonotypes per individual ranged from about 85,000 to nearly 500,000. Each CDR3 protein is one row after TCRdb ran MiXCR on the 5' RACE reads. The V and J calls and clone size come from TCRdb's table, not from the authors' own analysis. The sample lists roughly 380,000 distinct CDR3 sequences, over 25% seen once, with 6% to 7% in the top ten. This CDR3 region has 14 residues. The V end lost 4 bases, the J end lost 0 bases, and 12 bases lay between the germline ends. The germline V gene has CDR1 SQVTM and CDR2 ANQGSEA.

The clonotype comes from a woman aged 18-50 years in good health. The chain recombines TRBV29-1 with TRBJ2-5; maybe TRBD2 (5 bases). Sequencing was carried out using PBMCs. The CDR3 protein is CSVGGGPNQETQYF. In nucleotides, the CDR3 is TGCAGCGTTGGAGGAGGACCTAACCAAGAGACCCAGTACTTC.